Listed below are T cell receptor beta chains from one sample, sequenced in a study of shared clonotypes between healthy human individuals. Repertoires were generated with immunoSEQ multiplex PCR, while TCRdb's copy carries only in-frame clones and drops some. Seen here are millions of clones, approximately 95% observed once, and the top ten hold about 0.37%. The sequenced sample consisted of naive CD4+ T cells from PBMCs. The receptors originated from a man younger than 30 in good health. Some clones in this sample may be carry-over from other donors' samples. Both conserved end residues are part of each CDR3.

V	CDR3
TRBV9	CASSAGQGDQPQHF
TRBV15	CATSREQGTGREKLFF
TRBV5-1	CASSPQIGRAFF
TRBV9	CASSDHPGGQNTEAFF
TRBV18	CASSPETGVAYEQYF
TRBV7-9	CASSLVIADYEQYF
TRBV10-1	CASSESGFTDTQYF
TRBV5-1	CASSLGGANQPQHF
TRBV7-9	CASSLAAEYDEQYF
TRBV5-1	CASSLYSTGLGTGELFF
TRBV6-1	CAGQDGNNQPQHF
TRBV5-1	CASSSQGAAEKLLANYGYTF
TRBV7-9	CASSSQTRNNEQFF
TRBV7-8	CASSLTVGSTNEKLFF
TRBV4-2	CASSQVHGRGSTDTQYF
TRBV10-3	CAISVAGNTEAFF
TRBV18	CASSLGGMNTEAFF
TRBV29-1	CSVDSGSYEQYF
TRBV6-6	CASSYEGARDQPQHF
TRBV2	CASSEGLSVQETQYF
TRBV18	CASSLAEFYEQYF
TRBV28	CASRHDLNTGELFF
TRBV6-4	CASSALGGRGNEQFF
TRBV7-3	CASSSPGLADREQYF
TRBV7-9	CASSLTGFGKLFF
TRBV11-2	CASRAWGEVEAFF
TRBV9	CASSVGPSGKVRANEQFF
TRBV30	CAWSDRGLYNQPQHF
TRBV28	CASSPLGAGENTEAFF
TRBV7-2	CASSLGPGLANTGELFF
TRBV7-3	CASGTQNGNEQFF
TRBV6-1	CASSEANLAGHQETQYF
TRBV18	CASSPTHTTDTQYF
TRBV7-3	CASSRRGNGLAGVDEQFF
TRBV5-4	CASSARQGLSYNEQFF
TRBV5-8	CASSSFWTGGEAQYF
TRBV5-1	CASSLDGQGLNQPQHF
TRBV4-3	CASSQDSLSGANVLTF
TRBV28	CASSSPGASTDTQYF
TRBV5-1	CASSLGQGANTGELFF
TRBV7-2	CASSLAYLGNQPQHF
TRBV6-5	CASRQGISTYGYTF
TRBV11-1	CASRDSTDTQYF
TRBV6-6	CASSYGGNSYEQYF
TRBV2	CASLTGNMNTEAFF